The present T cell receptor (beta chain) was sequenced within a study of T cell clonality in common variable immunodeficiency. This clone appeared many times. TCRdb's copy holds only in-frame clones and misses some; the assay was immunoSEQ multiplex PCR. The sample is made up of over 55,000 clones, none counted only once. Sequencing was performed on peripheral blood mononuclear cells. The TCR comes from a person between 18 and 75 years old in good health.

CDR3 residues: CSASRTSGYNEQFF. The part of the CDR3 DNA that was read is TGCAGTGCTTCTAGGACTAGCGGGTACAATGAG. The chain links TRBV20-1 to TRBJ2-1, with 11 bases fitting TRBD2. The read falls 3 residues short of the CDR3 end, and the missing part is taken from the germline J gene. Germline V lookup: CDR1 DFQATT, CDR2 SNEGSKA (reference sequence). The V and J ends lost 5 bases and 4 bases, in that order; junction bases with no gene match: 4. This CDR3 comprises 14 residues.